The TCR beta chain under discussion was sequenced for a study of technical replicates of blood from four donors. Profiled with immunoSEQ multiplex PCR; TCRdb holds only in-frame clones, not every one. Of over 50,000 clones detected, about 87% appear once; the ten largest clones hold around 4.9%. There are 14 residues in the CDR3. The V end was cut by 4 bases, the J end by 9 bases, with 16 bases between. Per the germline V gene, CDR1 is SGHTA and CDR2 is FQGNSA. The receptor's source is a human donor in good health. Some clones in this sample may be carry-over from other donors' samples. Sequenced: PBMCs. This chain joins TRBV7-2 and TRBJ2-4; TRBD1 might be the D (5 bases). CDR3 sequence: CASSSWTQQGIQYF. CDR3 coding DNA: TGTGCCAGCAGCTCTTGGACCCAGCAGGGCATTCAGTACTTC.